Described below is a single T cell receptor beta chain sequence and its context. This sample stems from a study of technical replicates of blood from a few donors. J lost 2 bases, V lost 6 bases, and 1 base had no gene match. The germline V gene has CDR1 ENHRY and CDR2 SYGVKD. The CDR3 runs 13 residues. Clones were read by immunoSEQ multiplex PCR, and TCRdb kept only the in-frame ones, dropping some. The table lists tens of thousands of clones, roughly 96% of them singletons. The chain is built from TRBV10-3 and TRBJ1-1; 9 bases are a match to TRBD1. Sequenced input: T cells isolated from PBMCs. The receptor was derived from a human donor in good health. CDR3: CAIRGQGNTEAFF. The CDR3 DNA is TGTGCCATCAGGGGACAGGGCAACACTGAAGCTTTCTTT.